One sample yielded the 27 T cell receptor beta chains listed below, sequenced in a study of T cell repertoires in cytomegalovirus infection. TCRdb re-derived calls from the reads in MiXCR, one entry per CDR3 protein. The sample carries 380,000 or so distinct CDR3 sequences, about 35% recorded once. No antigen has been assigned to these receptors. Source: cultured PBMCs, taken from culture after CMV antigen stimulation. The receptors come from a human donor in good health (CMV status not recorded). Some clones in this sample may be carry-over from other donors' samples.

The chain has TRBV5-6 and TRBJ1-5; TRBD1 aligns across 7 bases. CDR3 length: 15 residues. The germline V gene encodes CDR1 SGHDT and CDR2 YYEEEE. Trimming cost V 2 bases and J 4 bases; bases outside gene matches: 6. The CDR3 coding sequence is TGTGCCAGCAGCTTCAGGGGGGAGGCTAATCAGCCCCAGCATTTT. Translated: CASSFRGEANQPQHF.

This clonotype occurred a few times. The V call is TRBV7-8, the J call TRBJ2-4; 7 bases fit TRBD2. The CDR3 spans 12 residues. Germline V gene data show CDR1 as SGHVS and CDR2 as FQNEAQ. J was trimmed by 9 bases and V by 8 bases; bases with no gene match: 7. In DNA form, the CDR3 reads TGTGCCAGCCAAAGACTAGCTGGCATTCAGTACTTC. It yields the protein CASQRLAGIQYF.

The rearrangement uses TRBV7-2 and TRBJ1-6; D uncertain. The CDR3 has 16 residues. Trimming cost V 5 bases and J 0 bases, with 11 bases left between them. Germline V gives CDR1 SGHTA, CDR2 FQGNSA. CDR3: CASSAHSSSYNSPLHF. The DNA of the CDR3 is TGTGCCAGCAGCGCCCACAGTAGCTCCTATAATTCACCCCTCCACTTT.

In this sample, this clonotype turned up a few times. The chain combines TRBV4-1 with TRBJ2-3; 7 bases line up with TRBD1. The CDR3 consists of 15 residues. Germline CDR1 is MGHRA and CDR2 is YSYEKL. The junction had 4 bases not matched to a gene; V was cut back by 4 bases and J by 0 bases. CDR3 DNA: TGCGCCAGCAGCCGGGGACAGCTTAGCACAGATACGCAGTATTTT. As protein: CASSRGQLSTDTQYF.

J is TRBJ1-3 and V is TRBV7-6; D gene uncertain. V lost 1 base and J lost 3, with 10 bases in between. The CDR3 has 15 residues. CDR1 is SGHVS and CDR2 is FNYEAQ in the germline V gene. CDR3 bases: TGTGCCAGCAGCTTAGTCGGGTCTCTTGGAAACACCATATATTTT. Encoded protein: CASSLVGSLGNTIYF.

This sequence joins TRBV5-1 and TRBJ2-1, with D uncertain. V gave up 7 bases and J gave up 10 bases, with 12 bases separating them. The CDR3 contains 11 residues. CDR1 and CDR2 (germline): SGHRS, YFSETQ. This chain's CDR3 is CASRSGKEQFF. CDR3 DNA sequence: TGCGCCAGCCGTTCTGGTAAGGAGCAGTTCTTC.

This CDR3 reads CASSIGGSNAFF. The CDR3 DNA follows: TGTGCCAGTAGTATAGGTGGTAGTAACGCTTTCTTT. The chain has TRBV19 and TRBJ1-1; D gene ambiguous. The V gene's germline CDR1 is LNHDA and CDR2 SQIVND (reference sequence). The V gene lost 1 base and the J gene lost 11 bases, with 11 bases spanning the gap. The CDR3 length is 12 residues.

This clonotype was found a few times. The CDR3 protein is CASSLGQGHYGYTF. The CDR3 DNA reads TGTGCCAGCAGCCTAGGACAGGGCCACTATGGCTACACCTTC. The V call is TRBV7-2, the J call TRBJ1-2, with TRBD1 matching over 8 bases. Germline CDR1 and CDR2: SGHTA and FQGNSA. V lost 5 bases, J lost 3 bases, and 5 bases stayed unmatched. There are 14 residues in the CDR3.

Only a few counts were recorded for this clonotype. The CDR3 here is CASSPTGPTLSEQYF. CDR3 sequence (DNA): TGTGCCAGCAGTCCCACGGGACCAACACTCTCCGAGCAGTACTTC. The chain combines TRBV6-2 or TRBV6-3 with TRBJ2-7, with D possibly being TRBD1 or TRBD2 (5 bases each). The V end was cut by 5 bases, the J end by 6 bases, with 20 bases between. The V gene's germline CDR1 is MNHEY and CDR2 SVGEGT. The CDR3 consists of 15 residues.

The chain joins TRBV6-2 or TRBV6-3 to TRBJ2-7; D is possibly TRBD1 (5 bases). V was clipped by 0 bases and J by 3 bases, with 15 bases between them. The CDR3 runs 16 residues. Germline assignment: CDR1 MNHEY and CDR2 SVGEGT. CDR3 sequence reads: CASSYSLQGSDYEQYF. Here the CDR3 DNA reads TGTGCCAGCAGTTACTCGTTGCAGGGTTCGGACTACGAGCAGTACTTC.

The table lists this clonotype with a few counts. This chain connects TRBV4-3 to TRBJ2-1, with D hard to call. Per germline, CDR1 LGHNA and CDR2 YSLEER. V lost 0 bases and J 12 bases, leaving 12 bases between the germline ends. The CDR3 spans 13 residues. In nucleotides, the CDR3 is TGCGCCAGCAGCCAAGATTGGCAAACGGCGCAGTTCTTC. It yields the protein CASSQDWQTAQFF.

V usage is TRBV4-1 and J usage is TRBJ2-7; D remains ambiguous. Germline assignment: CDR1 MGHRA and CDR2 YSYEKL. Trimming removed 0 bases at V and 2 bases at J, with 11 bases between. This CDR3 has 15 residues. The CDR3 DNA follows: TGCGCCAGCAGCCAAGATCTAGACTCTGCCTACGAGCAGTACTTC. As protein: CASSQDLDSAYEQYF.

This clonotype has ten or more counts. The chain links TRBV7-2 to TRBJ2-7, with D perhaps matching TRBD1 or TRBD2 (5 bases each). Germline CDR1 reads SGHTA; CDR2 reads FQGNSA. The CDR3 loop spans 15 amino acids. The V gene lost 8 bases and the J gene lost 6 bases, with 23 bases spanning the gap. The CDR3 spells CASPFTGTYFSEQYF. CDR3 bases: TGTGCCAGCCCGTTTACGGGGACCTATTTCAGCGAGCAGTACTTC.

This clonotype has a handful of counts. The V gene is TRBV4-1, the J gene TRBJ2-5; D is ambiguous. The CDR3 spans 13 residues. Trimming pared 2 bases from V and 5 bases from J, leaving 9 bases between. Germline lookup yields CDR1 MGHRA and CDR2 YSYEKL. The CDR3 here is CASSQFGRETQYF. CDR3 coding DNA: TGCGCCAGCAGCCAATTCGGAAGGGAGACCCAGTACTTC.

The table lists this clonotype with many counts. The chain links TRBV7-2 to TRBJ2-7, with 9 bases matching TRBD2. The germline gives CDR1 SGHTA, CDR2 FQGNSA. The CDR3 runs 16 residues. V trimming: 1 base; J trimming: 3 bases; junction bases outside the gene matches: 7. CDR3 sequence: CASSLGLAGNLYEQYF. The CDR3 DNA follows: TGTGCCAGCAGCTTAGGGCTAGCGGGGAACCTCTACGAGCAGTACTTC.

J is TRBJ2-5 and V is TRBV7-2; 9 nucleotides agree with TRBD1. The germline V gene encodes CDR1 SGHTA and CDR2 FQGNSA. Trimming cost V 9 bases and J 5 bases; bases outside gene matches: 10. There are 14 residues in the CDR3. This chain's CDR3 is CASQRQGGRETQYF. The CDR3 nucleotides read TGTGCCAGTCAACGACAGGGGGGAAGGGAGACCCAGTACTTC.

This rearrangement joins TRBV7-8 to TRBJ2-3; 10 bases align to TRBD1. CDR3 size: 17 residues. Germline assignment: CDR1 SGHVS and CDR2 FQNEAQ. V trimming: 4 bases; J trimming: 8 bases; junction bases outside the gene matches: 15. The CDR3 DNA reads TGTGCCAGCAGCTCAGACAGGGGGCAAATCCACAGAGGTACGCAGTATTTT. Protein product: CASSSDRGQIHRGTQYF. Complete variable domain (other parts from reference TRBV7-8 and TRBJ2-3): GAGVSQSPRYKVAKRGQDVALRCDPISGHVSLFWYQQALGQGPEFLTYFQNEAQLDKSGLPSDRFFAERPEGSVSTLKIQRTQQEDSAVYLCASSSDRGQIHRGTQYFGPGTRLTVL.

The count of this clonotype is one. The CDR3 loop reads CAISEPQQRESPSGANVLTF. The CDR3 nucleotides are TGTGCCATCAGTGAGCCACAACAGCGGGAGTCCCCCTCTGGGGCCAACGTCCTGACTTTC. V and J are TRBV10-3 and TRBJ2-6; 8 positions match TRBD2. The germline V gene encodes CDR1 ENHRY and CDR2 SYGVKD. The CDR3 is 20 residues long. J gave up 0 bases and V 2 bases, and 12 bases lay outside the gene matches.

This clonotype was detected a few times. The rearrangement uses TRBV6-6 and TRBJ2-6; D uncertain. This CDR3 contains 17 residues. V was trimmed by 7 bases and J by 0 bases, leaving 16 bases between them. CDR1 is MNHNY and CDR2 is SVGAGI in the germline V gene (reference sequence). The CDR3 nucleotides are TGTGCCAGCATTTTCCGAATAAAAAGCTCTGGGGCCAACGTCCTGACTTTC. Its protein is CASIFRIKSSGANVLTF.

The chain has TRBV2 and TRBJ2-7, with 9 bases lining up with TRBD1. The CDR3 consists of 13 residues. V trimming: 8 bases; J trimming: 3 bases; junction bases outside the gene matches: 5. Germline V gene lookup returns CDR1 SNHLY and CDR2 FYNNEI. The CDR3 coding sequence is TGTGCCAGCTACGTGGGACAGGGCTACGAGCAGTACTTC. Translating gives CASYVGQGYEQYF.

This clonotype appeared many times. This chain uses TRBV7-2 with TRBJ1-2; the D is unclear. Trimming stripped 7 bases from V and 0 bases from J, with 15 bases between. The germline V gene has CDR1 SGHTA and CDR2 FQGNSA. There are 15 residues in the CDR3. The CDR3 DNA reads TGTGCCAGCAATACTCAAGCGGGAGCTAACTATGGCTACACCTTC. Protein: CASNTQAGANYGYTF.

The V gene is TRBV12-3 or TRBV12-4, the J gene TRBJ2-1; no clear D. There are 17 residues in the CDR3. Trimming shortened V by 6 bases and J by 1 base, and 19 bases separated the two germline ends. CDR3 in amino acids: CASSRDVGGSSYNEQFF. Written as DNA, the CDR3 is TGTGCCAGCAGCCGAGACGTTGGCGGTTCTTCCTACAATGAGCAGTTCTTC.

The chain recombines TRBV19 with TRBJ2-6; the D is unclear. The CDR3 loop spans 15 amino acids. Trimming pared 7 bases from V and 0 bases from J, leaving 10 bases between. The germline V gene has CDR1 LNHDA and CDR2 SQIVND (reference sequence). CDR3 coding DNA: TGTGCCAGTAAGGGTCTGCCCTCTGGGGCCAACGTCCTGACTTTC. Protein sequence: CASKGLPSGANVLTF.

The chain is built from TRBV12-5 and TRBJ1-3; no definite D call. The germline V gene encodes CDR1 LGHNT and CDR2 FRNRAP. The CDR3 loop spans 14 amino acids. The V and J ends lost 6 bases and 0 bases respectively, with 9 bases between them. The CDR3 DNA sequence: TGTGCTAGTGGGGGCCGCAACTCTGGAAACACCATATATTTT. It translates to CASGGRNSGNTIYF.

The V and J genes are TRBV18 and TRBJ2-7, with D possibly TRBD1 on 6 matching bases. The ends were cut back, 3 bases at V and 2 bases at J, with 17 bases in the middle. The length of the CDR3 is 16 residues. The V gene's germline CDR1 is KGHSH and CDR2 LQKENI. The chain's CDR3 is CASSPLPTGTTYEQYF. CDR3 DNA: TGTGCCAGCTCACCTCTACCAACAGGGACGACCTACGAGCAGTACTTC.

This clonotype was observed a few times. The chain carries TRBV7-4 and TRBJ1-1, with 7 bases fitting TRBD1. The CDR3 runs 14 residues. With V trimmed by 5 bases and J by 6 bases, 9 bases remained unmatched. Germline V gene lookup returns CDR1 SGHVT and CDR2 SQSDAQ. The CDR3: CASSTNQGQPEAFF. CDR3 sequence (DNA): TGTGCCAGCAGCACTAACCAGGGACAGCCTGAAGCTTTCTTT.

CDR3 coding DNA: TGTGCCAGCAGCTTAGGGGCTAGCCCAACAGATACGCAGTATTTT. Translation: CASSLGASPTDTQYF. The rearrangement links TRBV11-2 to TRBJ2-3; weak D call: TRBD2 (5 bases). The V end lost 1 base, the J end lost 3 bases, and 11 bases lay between the germline ends. The V gene's germline CDR1 is SGHAT and CDR2 FQNNGV. CDR3 length equals 15 residues.